What follows are 16 T cell receptor beta chains derived from one specimen sequenced in a study of T cells in Graves' hyperthyroidism and ophthalmopathy. Researchers took RNA transcripts and amplified the TCR beta CDR3 regions from them. First-round RT-PCR with HTBI primers amplified the TCR CDR3 region. TCRdb recomputed calls from the multiplex PCR reads with MiXCR, one row per CDR3 protein. The sample carries around 620,000 distinct CDR3 sequences, about 16% recorded once. The sequenced sample consisted of blood. The source of these receptors is a woman in her thirties with Graves' hyperthyroidism.

A note on this clonotype: This may be a read error, as it is one base from a much larger clone. The V and J genes are TRBV2 and TRBJ1-4, with D perhaps TRBD1 (6 bases). The CDR3 covers 14 residues. CDR1 is SNHLY and CDR2 is FYNNEI in the germline V gene. The chain's CDR3 is CASSVQGHNEKLVF. DNA of the CDR3: TGTGCCAGCAGTGTACAGGGCCACAATGAAAAACTGGTTTTT.

This clonotype was seen at least ten times. The rearrangement uses TRBV20-1 and TRBJ2-7, with D possibly being TRBD2 (7 bases). CDR3 length: 14 amino acids. Trimming took off 0 bases at V and 5 bases at J, with 14 bases between the two ends. Germline lookup yields CDR1 DFQATT and CDR2 SNEGSKA (reference sequence). The CDR3 loop reads CSARDEGGAHEQYF. CDR3 nucleotides: TGCAGTGCTAGAGACGAGGGGGGGGCCCACGAGCAGTACTTC.

This clonotype appeared many times. The V call is TRBV30, the J call TRBJ2-7, with 8 bases fitting TRBD2. The ends lost 8 bases at V and 9 bases at J; junction bases unmatched: 15. This CDR3 contains 13 residues. Germline V gives CDR1 GTSNPN, CDR2 SVGIG (reference sequence). The CDR3 DNA reads as TGTGCCAAGCGGGGGACCGAGGAGGTCGGGCAGTACTTC. It specifies CAKRGTEEVGQYF. The whole variable domain, filled in from reference TRBV30 and TRBJ2-7, reads SQTIHQWPATLVQPVGSPLSLECTVEGTSNPNLYWYRQAAGRGLQLLFYSVGIGQISSEVPQNLSASRPQDRQFILSSKKLLLSDSGFYLCAKRGTEEVGQYFGPGTRLTVT.

In this sample, this clonotype turned up many times. The chain uses TRBV6-2 or TRBV6-3 and TRBJ2-5; 7 nucleotides match TRBD1. The V and J ends lost 0 bases and 6 bases, in that order; junction bases with no gene match: 4. This CDR3 has 14 amino acids. From germline, CDR1 is MNHEY and CDR2 SVGEGT. The CDR3 DNA sequence: TGTGCCAGCAGTTACTCGGGACAGAAGCAGACCCAGTACTTC. It codes for CASSYSGQKQTQYF.

Worth noting for this clonotype: At one end the junction does not follow the germline gene, possibly because of a read error. This chain connects TRBV24-1 to TRBJ2-6; weak D call: TRBD1 (5 bases). Germline CDR1 reads KGHDR; CDR2 reads SFDVKD. The CDR3 runs to 12 residues. The CDR3 region is CATRSGANILTF. CDR3 DNA: TGTGCCACCCGTTCTGGGGCCAACATCCTGACTTTC.

Worth noting for this clonotype: A read error is possible here, since a much larger clone lies one base away. The V and J genes are TRBV7-7 and TRBJ2-3, with D maybe TRBD1 (5 bases). Germline assignment: CDR1 SSHAT and CDR2 FNYEAQ (reference sequence). The CDR3 is 13 residues long. The CDR3 sequence is CASSLAGSGTQYF. The CDR3 DNA reads as TGTGCTAGCAGCCTTGCAGGGTCAGGTACGCAGTATTTT.

This clonotype was observed many times. V gene TRBV6-1 combines with J gene TRBJ2-7; D is perhaps TRBD1 or TRBD2 (5 bases each). Trimming stripped 7 bases from V and 3 bases from J, with 19 bases between. Germline loops: CDR1 MNHNS, CDR2 SASEGT. This CDR3 comprises 15 residues. This CDR3 is CASNNRDGYSYEQYF. The CDR3 DNA sequence: TGTGCCAGCAACAACCGGGACGGGTACAGCTACGAGCAGTACTTC.

This clonotype has a handful of counts. This sequence joins TRBV20-1 and TRBJ1-1, with D hard to call. Germline CDR1 reads DFQATT; CDR2 reads SNEGSKA (reference sequence). The CDR3 has 13 amino acids. Trimming pared 1 base from V and 1 base from J, leaving 7 bases between. Here the CDR3 reads CSARAGGNTEAFF. CDR3 nucleotide sequence: TGCAGTGCTAGAGCCGGTGGGAACACTGAAGCTTTCTTT.

This clonotype was seen only a few times. This chain links TRBV13 with TRBJ1-1; D gene uncertain. Trimming cost V 3 bases and J 6 bases, with 14 bases left between them. The CDR3 is made up of 14 amino acids. The germline V gene has CDR1 PRHDT and CDR2 FYEKMQ (reference sequence). The CDR3 here is CASSFSRNRAEAFF. DNA for the CDR3: TGTGCCAGCAGCTTCTCGAGGAACCGAGCTGAAGCTTTCTTT.

The V and J genes are TRBV20-1 and TRBJ2-2, with TRBD1 matching 8 bases. The CDR3 extends over 14 amino acids. The germline gives CDR1 DFQATT, CDR2 SNEGSKA (reference sequence). V shed 5 bases and J 3 bases; nucleotides not matched to a gene: 5. The CDR3 DNA sequence: TGCAGTGCTGCACAGGGGGTGGACACCGGGGAGCTGTTTTTT. Its protein product is CSAAQGVDTGELFF.

The gene calls are TRBV11-2 and TRBJ1-5; tentatively, D is TRBD1 (5 bases). This CDR3 has 17 residues. CDR1 and CDR2 from the germline V gene are SGHAT and FQNNGV. Deletions cut 5 bases from V and 1 base from J, with 18 bases between. CDR3 in amino acids: CASSTPGGSRSNQPQHF. DNA of the CDR3: TGTGCCAGCAGCACCCCTGGGGGTTCCCGAAGCAATCAGCCCCAGCATTTT.

In its sample, this clonotype was seen a few times. As DNA, the CDR3 is TGTGCCAGCAGCGGAGACAGGGGCGCTGGCTACACCTTC. It encodes CASSGDRGAGYTF. This chain uses TRBV9 with TRBJ1-2; 8 positions agree with TRBD1. Germline loops: CDR1 SGDLS, CDR2 YYNGEE. With V trimmed by 3 bases and J by 7 bases, 5 bases remained unmatched. This CDR3 spans 13 amino acids.

This clonotype was observed a few times. Germline is not matched at one junction end, which may reflect a read error. The J gene is TRBJ2-1, the V gene TRBV28; 7 bases agree with TRBD1. The germline V gene encodes CDR1 MDHEN and CDR2 SYDVKM. The CDR3 is 14 amino acids. Written as DNA, the CDR3 is TGTGCCAGCAGCCCGGGACAGTTACGGAATGGGCAGTTCTTC. It yields the protein CASSPGQLRNGQFF.

A few counts support this clonotype. CDR3 in amino acids: CASSQWIVGGELFF. Written as DNA, the CDR3 is TGCGCCAGCAGCCAATGGATCGTGGGCGGGGAGCTGTTTTTT. The genes are TRBV4-1 and TRBJ2-2, with D uncertain. The CDR3 is 14 residues long. Germline V gene lookup returns CDR1 MGHRA and CDR2 YSYEKL. V was clipped by 2 bases and J by 7 bases, with 11 bases between them.

The rearrangement links TRBV9 to TRBJ2-5, with a possible D match to TRBD2 (5 bases). CDR1 is SGDLS, CDR2 YYNGEE, per germline. The CDR3 is 13 amino acids. The V end was cut by 2 bases, the J end by 5 bases, with 10 bases between. Written as DNA, the CDR3 is TGTGCCAGCAGCGTGCGGGTGCATGAGACCCAGTACTTC. This gives the protein CASSVRVHETQYF.

In its sample, this clonotype was seen a few times. This chain connects TRBV6-1 to TRBJ1-5; D is uncertain. CDR1 and CDR2 (germline): MNHNS, SASEGT. This CDR3 comprises 14 residues. Trimming left V 9 bases short and J 0 bases short, with 12 bases between. The CDR3 is CASTTQRSNQPQHF. Written as DNA, the CDR3 is TGTGCCAGTACCACACAACGTAGCAATCAGCCCCAGCATTTT.